This T cell receptor (beta chain) was captured by sequencing in a study of T cell responses to AZD1222 COVID-19 vaccine. Study conclusions and caveats: Just five to seven people given AZD1222 tested seropositive at baseline. Across the whole spike, CD4 TCRs peaked at regions 160-218 and 743-854. Donors were chiefly white British, with a greater number of females, and clonal diversity was perhaps underestimated. It was only after the peak T cell response that any repertoires were sampled.

The CDR3 runs 15 residues. The ends were cut back, 2 bases at V and 2 bases at J, with 9 bases in the middle. Germline V gives CDR1 MNHEY, CDR2 SVGEGT. With regard to this clone: The antigen is unknown.

The assay was immunoSEQ multiplex PCR, and TCRdb's table has in-frame clones only and misses some. The sample yields 65,000 to 95,000 clones, about 91% seen once. Sequencing used peripheral blood, obtained on day 0 of MenACWY control vaccination. This rearrangement joins TRBV6-2 or TRBV6-3 to TRBJ1-4; D is unresolved. The sequence was obtained from an adult in good health. The CDR3: CASSYAGPTNEKLFF. As DNA, the CDR3 is TGTGCCAGCAGTTACGCGGGTCCTACTAATGAAAAACTGTTTTTT.